One sample yielded the 9 T cell receptor beta chains listed below, sequenced in a study of radiotherapy plus CTLA-4 blockade in lung cancer (dated by TCRdb to 2017 to 2018). Libraries were prepared through the immunoSEQ multiplex PCR assay. In TCRdb, the immuneACCESS table is reduced to in-frame sequences with V and J assigned. These tables do not hold every clone; where another copy was compared, an unresolved V gene accounts for under half, and the others remain unexplained. For this sample there are 55,000 or so clones; roughly 79% appear just once. The top ten hold more than 5.5% of the sample. The sample in question was peripheral blood, obtained from a patient treated with radiotherapy plus ipilimumab. These receptors came from a human donor with non-small cell lung cancer whose response to radiotherapy plus ipilimumab could not be evaluated.

The gene calls are TRBV6-4 and TRBJ2-3; 8 bases align to TRBD2. Germline V gene lookup returns CDR1 MRHNA and CDR2 SNTAGT. V lost 5 bases, J lost 2 bases, and 6 bases stayed unmatched. The CDR3 consists of 15 residues. CDR3 sequence: CASSITSGLTDTQYF. Here the CDR3 DNA reads TGTGCCAGCAGTATAACTAGCGGACTCACAGATACGCAGTATTTT.

Only a few counts were recorded for this clone. V is TRBV29-1 and J is TRBJ2-7, with TRBD1 identical over 10 bases. The trim removed 7 bases at V and 6 bases at J, leaving 12 bases unmatched. The CDR3 is 14 residues long. Germline-derived CDR1 and CDR2 are SQVTM and ANQGSEA. The CDR3 sequence is CSGGSGQGSSEQYF. CDR3 DNA sequence: TGCAGCGGGGGATCGGGACAGGGGTCCAGCGAGCAGTACTTC.

The rearrangement joins TRBV7-9 to TRBJ1-5; no reliable D call. V was shortened by 3 bases and J by 1 base, with 16 bases between the two germline ends. The length of the CDR3 is 17 residues. Germline V gene data show CDR1 as SEHNR and CDR2 as FQNEAQ (reference sequence). CDR3 nucleotide sequence: TGTGCCAGCAGCTTTGGAATTGAGGGCCTGAGCAATCAGCCCCAGCATTTT. It translates to CASSFGIEGLSNQPQHF.

V gene TRBV11-2 combines with J gene TRBJ2-5; D call uncertain. This CDR3 has 13 amino acids. V shed 8 bases and J shed 5 bases, with 15 bases lying between them. The V gene's germline CDR1 is SGHAT and CDR2 FQNNGV. For the CDR3, the DNA is TGTGCCAGCTCACGGCAGGATAGGGAGACCCAGTACTTC. This translates into CASSRQDRETQYF.

This chain uses TRBV10-1 with TRBJ1-1; perhaps TRBD1 as D (6 bases). The CDR3 extends over 13 amino acids. Trimming removed 5 bases at V and 8 bases at J, with 15 bases between. CDR1 and CDR2 (germline): WNHNN, SYGVQD (reference sequence). The chain's CDR3 is CASSSYRVGEAFF. CDR3 in DNA: TGCGCCAGCAGTTCCTACAGGGTGGGCGAAGCTTTCTTT.

The chain joins TRBV5-6 to TRBJ1-2; D gene ambiguous. The CDR3 contains 12 residues. Trimming pared 3 bases from V and 5 bases from J, leaving 8 bases between. In germline, CDR1 is SGHDT, CDR2 YYEEEE. The CDR3 nucleotides read TGTGCCAGCAGCTCTACTCGGTATGGCTACACCTTC. Amino acids: CASSSTRYGYTF. The full variable domain, with the rest looked up from reference TRBV5-6 and TRBJ1-2, is DAGVTQSPTHLIKTRGQQVTLRCSPKSGHDTVSWYQQALGQGPQFIFQYYEEEERQRGNFPDRFSGHQFPNYSSELNVNALLLGDSALYLCASSSTRYGYTFGSGTRLTVV.

J is TRBJ1-6 and V is TRBV7-2; TRBD1 might be the D (6 bases). The V gene lost 5 bases and the J gene lost 5 bases, with 25 bases spanning the gap. Germline V gene lookup returns CDR1 SGHTA and CDR2 FQGNSA. The CDR3 is 19 amino acids. CDR3 in amino acids: CASSRKSDRNRGNNSPLHF. CDR3 coding DNA: TGTGCCAGCAGCCGAAAATCTGACAGGAACAGAGGAAATAATTCACCCCTCCACTTT.

V and J are TRBV5-1 and TRBJ2-1, with D perhaps TRBD2 (6 bases). The CDR3 consists of 15 residues. Germline V CDR1 and CDR2: SGHRS, YFSETQ. The ends were cut back, 4 bases at V and 2 bases at J, with 13 bases in the middle. The CDR3 reads CASSPLRGPYNEQFF. In nucleotides, the CDR3 is TGCGCCAGCAGCCCTTTGCGGGGACCCTACAATGAGCAGTTCTTC.

The chain carries TRBV18 and TRBJ1-1; 10 nucleotides agree with TRBD1. The V gene's germline CDR1 is KGHSH and CDR2 LQKENI. J was trimmed by 1 base and V by 2 bases; bases with no gene match: 1. The CDR3 length is 15 residues. The CDR3 region has the DNA TGTGCCAGCTCACCATGGACAGGGGGGAACACTGAAGCTTTCTTT. Its translation: CASSPWTGGNTEAFF.